A single sample is the source of the 28 T cell receptor beta chains below, sequenced in a study of blood T cell repertoires in COVID-19. Repertoires were generated with immunoSEQ multiplex PCR, while TCRdb's copy carries only in-frame clones and drops some. The sample lists some 300,000 clones; approximately 89% were seen once. Specimen: peripheral blood. Receptor source: a woman in her twenties or thirties with COVID-19, enrolled during active disease.

This chain connects TRBV6-1 to TRBJ2-5, with TRBD2 matching over 9 bases. In germline, CDR1 is MNHNS, CDR2 SASEGT. The CDR3 sequence is 15 residues long. V was pared by 3 bases and J by 4 bases, with 6 bases of the junction left unmatched. The CDR3 bases are TGTGCCAGCAGTGAGGGCGGGGGGGCTGGAGAGACCCAGTACTTC. It translates to CASSEGGGAGETQYF.

This clone was detected once. CDR3 bases: TGTGCCAGCAGCTTGGGCGACAGCCCTTCACCCCTCCACTTT. This encodes CASSLGDSPSPLHF. V gene TRBV5-5 combines with J gene TRBJ1-6; tentatively, D is TRBD1 (5 bases). The CDR3 has 14 amino acids. Trimming cost V 0 bases and J 9 bases, with 10 bases left between them. CDR1 is SGHKS, CDR2 YYEKEE, per germline (reference sequence).

The chain combines TRBV2 with TRBJ1-5, with 8 bases fitting TRBD1. The CDR3 contains 15 residues. Germline CDR1 SNHLY, CDR2 FYNNEI. The V and J ends lost 7 bases and 1 base, in that order; junction bases with no gene match: 6. Here the CDR3 reads CASKQGGTSNQPQHF. The CDR3, as DNA: TGTGCCAGCAAACAGGGGGGGACGAGCAATCAGCCCCAGCATTTT.

The rearrangement joins TRBV28 to TRBJ1-2; D possibly corresponds to TRBD1 (6 bases). The CDR3 spans 13 residues. V dropped 11 bases and J dropped 4 bases, with 17 bases sitting between them. Germline V gene sequence: CDR1 MDHEN, CDR2 SYDVKM. CDR3 in DNA: TGTGCCTTTTCATCCGCAGGGGCCTATGGCTACACCTTC. It is translated as CAFSSAGAYGYTF.

The chain links TRBV5-1 to TRBJ2-3; 9 bases fit TRBD2. Trimming cost V 7 bases and J 1 base; bases outside gene matches: 4. The CDR3 is made up of 14 amino acids. Germline V gene lookup returns CDR1 SGHRS and CDR2 YFSETQ. The CDR3: CASEIAGGTDTQYF. CDR3 nucleotides: TGCGCCAGCGAGATAGCGGGGGGCACAGATACGCAGTATTTT.

The chain employs TRBV24-1 and TRBJ1-6; D is possibly TRBD1 (5 bases). Trimming cost V 3 bases and J 1 base, with 15 bases left between them. Germline values: CDR1 KGHDR, CDR2 SFDVKD. This CDR3 comprises 18 residues. CDR3: CATSDTWGRRSYNSPLHF. The CDR3 bases are TGTGCCACCAGTGATACATGGGGGAGGAGGTCCTATAATTCACCCCTCCACTTT.

This chain uses TRBV9 with TRBJ1-1; 7 bases align to TRBD1. The CDR3 extends over 16 amino acids. Germline CDR1 reads SGDLS; CDR2 reads YYNGEE. Trimming at V came to 0 bases and at J to 2 bases, leaving 7 bases not matched to a gene. CDR3 loop: CASSVGWGTDNTEAFF. The CDR3 DNA reads as TGTGCCAGCAGCGTAGGGTGGGGGACAGATAACACTGAAGCTTTCTTT.

This sequence joins TRBV7-9 and TRBJ2-2, with 8 bases aligning to TRBD2. This CDR3 has 16 residues. Trimming took 4 bases from V and 8 from J; bases not matched to a gene: 12. Germline-derived CDR1 and CDR2 are SEHNR and FQNEAQ (reference sequence). The CDR3: CASSWTSPMIAGELFF. For the CDR3, the DNA is TGTGCCAGCAGCTGGACTAGCCCTATGATTGCTGGGGAGCTGTTTTTT.

This clone came up a few times. The rearrangement joins TRBV6-5 to TRBJ1-5; the D gene is possibly TRBD1 (6 bases). In germline, CDR1 is MNHEY, CDR2 SVGAGI. Between the trimmed V and J ends, which lost 6 bases and 0 bases, there was a span of 12 bases. This CDR3 has 15 residues. The CDR3 region is CASSPQGISNQPQHF. CDR3 nucleotide sequence: TGTGCCAGCAGCCCGCAGGGGATTAGCAATCAGCCCCAGCATTTT.

V gene TRBV11-2 combines with J gene TRBJ2-7; TRBD2 matches 11 bases. Trimming removed 6 bases from V and 6 bases from J; junction bases left unmatched: 10. The CDR3 has 15 residues. CDR1 and CDR2 from the germline V gene are SGHAT and FQNNGV. Here the CDR3 DNA reads TGTGCCAGCAGGATTACTAGCGGGGGCTCGGGCGAGCAGTACGTC. It is translated as CASRITSGGSGEQYV.

The genes are TRBV15 and TRBJ1-4; D might be TRBD1 (6 bases). Germline CDR1 is LNHNV and CDR2 is YYDKDF (reference sequence). V was pared by 4 bases and J by 5 bases, with 17 bases between. The CDR3 runs 16 residues. The chain's CDR3 is CATSIPKGRGNEKLFF. The DNA for the CDR3 is TGTGCCACCAGCATTCCGAAGGGCAGGGGCAATGAAAAACTGTTTTTT.

This clone was counted a single time. CDR3 coding DNA: TGTGCCAGCACCGCCGGGACTAGCGGGGGGTGGGATGAGCAGTTCTTC. This sequence encodes CASTAGTSGGWDEQFF. The rearrangement uses TRBV3-1 (or the pseudogene TRBV3-2) and TRBJ2-1; TRBD2 matches at 15 bases. With 7 bases clipped from V and 8 bases from J, the junction kept 9 bases outside the gene matches. The CDR3 extends over 16 amino acids. Per the germline V gene, CDR1 is LGHDT and CDR2 is YNNKEL (reference sequence).

This chain uses TRBV28 with TRBJ1-4, with D possibly TRBD1 on 5 matching bases. Germline CDR1 is MDHEN and CDR2 is SYDVKM. The V end was cut by 5 bases, the J end by 5 bases, with 12 bases between. This CDR3 is 14 amino acids long. CDR3 in amino acids: CASSPPNRNEKLFF. The DNA of the CDR3 is TGTGCCAGCAGTCCCCCCAACAGGAATGAAAAACTGTTTTTT.

V gene TRBV5-6 combines with J gene TRBJ2-1; 8 nucleotides line up with TRBD2. The CDR3 is made up of 15 amino acids. Trimming removed 0 bases from V and 8 bases from J; junction bases left unmatched: 7. CDR1 is SGHDT, CDR2 YYEEEE, per germline. The CDR3 region is CASSLAGGPLDEQFF. In DNA, the CDR3 is TGTGCCAGCAGCTTGGCGGGGGGGCCGTTAGATGAGCAGTTCTTC.

This clone has more than one count but fewer than ten. The rearrangement uses TRBV24-1 and TRBJ2-1; tentative D call: TRBD1 (5 bases). Germline-derived CDR1 and CDR2 are KGHDR and SFDVKD. The V end was cut by 6 bases, the J end by 8 bases, with 13 bases between. The CDR3 is 13 amino acids. This chain's CDR3 is CATSLSGNDEQFF. DNA of the CDR3: TGTGCCACCAGTTTGTCAGGGAACGATGAGCAGTTCTTC.

The chain uses TRBV4-1 and TRBJ2-1, with TRBD2 identical over 9 bases. The length of the CDR3 is 14 residues. V shed 3 bases, J shed 5 bases, and the junction held 2 bases outside the gene matches. Per germline, CDR1 MGHRA and CDR2 YSYEKL. The CDR3 spells CASSHQRGDNEQFF. The CDR3 nucleotides are TGCGCCAGCAGCCACCAGCGGGGGGACAATGAGCAGTTCTTC.

This chain's CDR3 is CASSLVRQGSTDTQYF. CDR3 coding DNA: TGTGCCAGCAGCTTAGTGCGACAGGGGAGCACAGATACGCAGTATTTT. The chain is built from TRBV7-9 and TRBJ2-3, with TRBD1 matching 8 bases. This CDR3 spans 16 amino acids. Germline V gene data show CDR1 as SEHNR and CDR2 as FQNEAQ (reference sequence). J lost 0 bases, V lost 1 base, and 3 bases had no gene match.

The chain couples TRBV4-1 to TRBJ1-1, with 9 bases lining up with TRBD1. The germline CDR1 and CDR2 sequences are MGHRA and YSYEKL. J gave up 3 bases and V 3 bases, and 5 bases lay outside the gene matches. The CDR3 is made up of 15 amino acids. The CDR3 sequence: CASSQGTGSHTEAFF. The CDR3 coding sequence is TGCGCCAGCAGCCAGGGGACAGGGTCGCACACTGAAGCTTTCTTT.

The chain is built from TRBV6-6 and TRBJ1-3; TRBD1 aligns across 8 bases. Looked up from germline, CDR1 is MNHNY and CDR2 is SVGAGI (reference sequence). This CDR3 comprises 15 residues. Germline trimming cut 5 bases from V and 1 base from J; bases unmatched to any gene: 4. As DNA, the CDR3 is TGTGCCAGCAGTGGCCGGACAGGGTCTGGAAACACCATATATTTT. This gives the protein CASSGRTGSGNTIYF.

The J gene is TRBJ1-3, the V gene TRBV3-1 (or the pseudogene TRBV3-2); 8 bases are shared with TRBD1. Germline V gene data show CDR1 as LGHDT and CDR2 as YNNKEL (reference sequence). Unmatched junction bases numbered 4, after V lost 1 base and J lost 5 bases. CDR3 size: 15 residues. CDR3: CASSQVTGERNTIYF. The CDR3 nucleotides are TGTGCCAGCAGCCAAGTGACAGGGGAAAGAAACACCATATATTTT.

The chain combines TRBV10-2 with TRBJ2-1; perhaps TRBD1 as D (6 bases). CDR3 length equals 11 residues. The ends were cut back, 5 bases at V and 10 bases at J, with 9 bases in the middle. CDR1 WSHSY and CDR2 SAAADI come from the germline V gene. The CDR3 DNA sequence: TGCGCCAGCAGTACCGGGACAGAGCAGTTCTTC. Its translation is CASSTGTEQFF.

This sequence joins TRBV3-1 (or the pseudogene TRBV3-2) and TRBJ2-3, with 8 bases that match TRBD2. CDR3 length: 15 amino acids. The V segment lost 1 base and the J segment 3 bases; nucleotides outside the gene matches: 3. Germline-derived CDR1 and CDR2 are LGHDT and YNNKEL (reference sequence). The CDR3 region is CASSQAGLGTDTQYF. The CDR3 DNA sequence: TGTGCCAGCAGCCAAGCGGGACTAGGGACAGATACGCAGTATTTT.

This chain links TRBV21-1 with TRBJ2-1; the table's D gene call, TRBD2, was not cross checked with the DNA. TRBV21-1 counts as a pseudogene. The CDR3 sequence is 20 residues long. The CDR3 nucleotides read TGTGCCAGCAGCAATATAGCGGGGGGTCCCGAAAACCCGAGCAGCAATGAGCAGTTCTTC. Protein product: CASSNIAGGPENPSSNEQFF.

This clone appeared a single time. The genes are TRBV5-1 and TRBJ2-3; 8 bases align to TRBD2. CDR1 and CDR2 from the germline V gene are SGHRS and YFSETQ. V trimming: 0 bases; J trimming: 2 bases; junction bases outside the gene matches: 8. The CDR3 runs to 17 residues. The CDR3 DNA is TGCGCCAGCAGCTTGGAGGGACGGGGGGGCCCCACAGATACGCAGTATTTT. Translating gives CASSLEGRGGPTDTQYF.

This clone has just one count. V gene TRBV19 combines with J gene TRBJ1-6, with a possible D match to TRBD1 (6 bases). The V and J ends lost 0 bases and 7 bases respectively, with 7 bases between them. CDR3 length equals 14 residues. Germline CDR1 LNHDA, CDR2 SQIVND (reference sequence). CDR3 coding DNA: TGTGCCAGTAGTATAGATCAGGGGAATTCACCCCTCCACTTT. Its protein is CASSIDQGNSPLHF.

Details on this clone: Within the sample, other DNA sequences also encode this same CDR3. V is TRBV5-1 and J is TRBJ2-5; 9 positions agree with TRBD1. V lost 4 bases to trimming and J lost 4 bases; unmatched junction nucleotides: 5. The CDR3 has 14 amino acids. Per germline, CDR1 SGHRS and CDR2 YFSETQ. The CDR3 protein is CASSTGQGRETQYF. In DNA, the CDR3 is TGCGCCAGCAGCACCGGACAGGGGAGAGAGACCCAGTACTTC.

The CDR3 loop reads CASSRGQVVTNYGYTF. The CDR3, as DNA: TGTGCCAGCAGCCGAGGACAGGTGGTAACTAACTATGGCTACACCTTC. The V gene is TRBV3-1 (or the pseudogene TRBV3-2), the J gene TRBJ1-2; TRBD1 agrees at 7 bases. Unmatched junction bases numbered 8, after V lost 4 bases and J lost 0 bases. The V gene's germline CDR1 is LGHDT and CDR2 YNNKEL (reference sequence). The CDR3 runs to 16 residues.

The chain couples TRBV25-1 to TRBJ1-1; D might be TRBD1 (6 bases). The CDR3 consists of 14 residues. CDR1 is MGHDK and CDR2 is SYGVNS in the germline V gene. Deletions cut 7 bases from V and 3 bases from J, with 15 bases between. In nucleotides, the CDR3 is TGTGCCAGCAATTATGCAGGGGAATACACTGAAGCTTTCTTT. As protein: CASNYAGEYTEAFF.